Following are 9 T cell receptor beta chains from one sample sequenced in a study of T cell repertoires in cytomegalovirus infection. TCRdb re-called the reads through MiXCR, storing one row per CDR3 protein. Seen here are tens of thousands of distinct CDR3 sequences, about 3.8% observed once, and the top ten hold around 4.4%. The sequencing sample was made of PBMCs. All receptors derive from a human donor in good health (CMV status not recorded). Some clones in this sample may be carry-over from other donors' samples.

At least ten counts were recorded for this clonotype. The CDR3 loop is CASITTSGGGNEQFF. The CDR3 DNA reads as TGTGCCAGCATCACGACTAGCGGGGGGGGGAATGAGCAGTTCTTC. The chain uses TRBV11-2 and TRBJ2-1; 14 positions agree with TRBD2. Trimming at V came to 7 bases and at J to 7 bases, leaving 6 bases not matched to a gene. From germline, CDR1 is SGHAT and CDR2 FQNNGV. CDR3 size: 15 residues.

This clonotype has a count of ten or more. The rearrangement uses TRBV7-2 and TRBJ2-3; D is unresolved. V was cut by 8 bases and J by 2 bases, with 11 bases left in between. The CDR3 length is 13 residues. Germline V gene data show CDR1 as SGHTA and CDR2 as FQGNSA. CDR3 bases: TGTGCCAGCGCGTCGGGCCCCACAGATACGCAGTATTTT. It yields the protein CASASGPTDTQYF.

This clonotype was observed at least ten times. V is TRBV7-8 and J is TRBJ2-3; D gene ambiguous. Looked up from germline, CDR1 is SGHVS and CDR2 is FQNEAQ. Trimming shortened V by 2 bases and J by 3 bases, and 12 bases separated the two germline ends. This CDR3 is 15 amino acids long. The CDR3 coding sequence is TGTGCCAGCAGCTTAATAAGGGATATGACAGATACGCAGTATTTT. It specifies CASSLIRDMTDTQYF.

This clonotype was counted at least ten times. This chain connects TRBV28 to TRBJ2-5; D remains unclear. The CDR3 is made up of 12 amino acids. Trimming shortened V by 3 bases and J by 5 bases, and 7 bases separated the two germline ends. Germline V gene data show CDR1 as MDHEN and CDR2 as SYDVKM. The CDR3 reads CASSFGAETQYF. Written as DNA, the CDR3 is TGTGCCAGCAGTTTCGGAGCCGAGACCCAGTACTTC.

This clonotype is labeled medium-sized (0.01 to 0.1%). This sequence joins TRBV7-2 and TRBJ2-7; 10 positions agree with TRBD2. The germline V gene has CDR1 SGHTA and CDR2 FQGNSA. This CDR3 is built from 17 residues. V dropped 3 bases and J dropped 5; count of bases not matched to a gene: 13. CDR3 amino acids: CASSLATRSGGRHEQYF. The CDR3 DNA is TGTGCCAGCAGCTTGGCGACCCGTAGCGGGGGGAGACACGAGCAGTACTTC. Full variable domain (remainder filled in from reference TRBV7-2 and TRBJ2-7): GAGVSQSPSNKVTEKGKDVELRCDPISGHTALYWYRQSLGQGLEFLIYFQGNSAPDKSGLPSDRFSAERTGGSVSTLTIQRTQQEDSAVYLCASSLATRSGGRHEQYFGPGTRLTVT.

This clonotype was detected ten times or more. V and J are TRBV28 and TRBJ1-5, with 12 bases matching TRBD1. The CDR3 covers 16 residues. The germline CDR1 and CDR2 sequences are MDHEN and SYDVKM. V was pared by 6 bases and J by 5 bases, with 8 bases of the junction left unmatched. The CDR3 bases are TGTGCCAGCAGAGATAGGGACAGGGGGCTCGATCAGCCCCAGCATTTT. Its translation: CASRDRDRGLDQPQHF.

In its sample, this clonotype was seen many times. This chain links TRBV11-1 with TRBJ1-3, with a possible D match to TRBD1 (5 bases). CDR3 length: 18 residues. Germline CDR1 and CDR2: SGHAT and FQDESV (reference sequence). V was clipped by 1 base and J by 0 bases, with 16 bases between them. CDR3 region: CASSLGAGGSRSGNTIYF. The CDR3 region has the DNA TGTGCCAGCAGCTTAGGAGCCGGGGGGTCGCGCTCTGGAAACACCATATATTTT.

This clonotype was found many times. The chain couples TRBV7-2 to TRBJ2-3, with D tentatively TRBD2 (6 bases). The V and J ends lost 1 base and 7 bases respectively, with 12 bases between them. The CDR3 sequence is 14 residues long. CDR1 is SGHTA and CDR2 is FQGNSA in the germline V gene. The DNA for the CDR3 is TGTGCCAGCAGCTTAGGGGAGGCAGGCAATACGCAGTATTTT. Its protein is CASSLGEAGNTQYF.

This clonotype occurred many times. The gene calls are TRBV6-6 and TRBJ1-6; D perhaps matches TRBD1 (5 bases). Trimming took off 6 bases at V and 8 bases at J, with 17 bases between the two ends. The length of the CDR3 is 15 residues. The germline V gene has CDR1 MNHNY and CDR2 SVGAGI (reference sequence). The DNA of the CDR3 is TGTGCCAGCAGCATTACGGGACCCCGGGATTCACCCCTCCACTTT. Encoded protein: CASSITGPRDSPLHF.